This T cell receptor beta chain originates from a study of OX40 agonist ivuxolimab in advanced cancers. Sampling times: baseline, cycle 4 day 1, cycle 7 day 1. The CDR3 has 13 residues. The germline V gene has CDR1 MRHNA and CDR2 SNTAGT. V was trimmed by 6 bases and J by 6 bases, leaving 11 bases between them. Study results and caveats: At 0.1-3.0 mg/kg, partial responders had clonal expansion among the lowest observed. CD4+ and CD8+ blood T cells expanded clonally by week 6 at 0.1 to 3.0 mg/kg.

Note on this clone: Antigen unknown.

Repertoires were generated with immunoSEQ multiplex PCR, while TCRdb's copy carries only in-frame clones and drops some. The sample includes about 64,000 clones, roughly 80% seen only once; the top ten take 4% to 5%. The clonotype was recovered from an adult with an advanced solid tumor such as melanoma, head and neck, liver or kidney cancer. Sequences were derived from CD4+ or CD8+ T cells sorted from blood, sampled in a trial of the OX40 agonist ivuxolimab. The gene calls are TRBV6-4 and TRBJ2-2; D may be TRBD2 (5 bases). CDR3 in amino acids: CASSLDGAGELFF. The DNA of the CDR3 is TGTGCCAGCAGCTTGGACGGGGCCGGGGAGCTGTTTTTT.